The following is a T cell receptor beta chain sequence with its context. Its antigen is currently unknown. The V end was cut by 4 bases, the J end by 1 base, with 17 bases between. The germline gives CDR1 SGHRS, CDR2 YFSETQ. This CDR3 spans 16 amino acids. This record belongs to a study of shared clonotypes between healthy human individuals. General observations from the study: Of the naive CD4 clonotypes, approximately 5% were shared across a few donors. Specimens sampled were limited to blood, with tissue repertoires likely differing.

Sequenced by immunoSEQ multiplex PCR; TCRdb stores in-frame clones only, minus some. The data contain 950,000 to 1,300,000 clones, roughly 80% of them singletons. The clonotype originates from a man aged 18 to 30 in good health. The chain joins TRBV5-1 to TRBJ1-1, with a weak D call TRBD1 (6 bases). The sequenced sample consisted of memory CD4+ T cells sorted from blood. Described subset: CD45RA-negative fraction. CDR3 protein: CASSPGAGGPNTEAFF. CDR3 in DNA: TGCGCCAGCAGCCCGGGTGCGGGGGGGCCGAACACTGAAGCTTTCTTT.